This TCR beta chain appears in the sequencing data of a study of T cells in Graves' hyperthyroidism and ophthalmopathy. General study results and limits: Ophthalmopathy cases were set apart from stable hyperthyroidism by a 13 V-J model.

Template material for amplifying TCR beta CDR3 regions consisted of RNA transcripts. First-round RT-PCR of the TCR CDR3 relied on the HTBI primer set. Using its own MiXCR run on the multiplex PCR reads, TCRdb lists one record per CDR3 protein. The repertoire holds around 300,000 distinct CDR3 sequences, around 14% seen once, with roughly 25% in the top ten. This CDR3 region has 16 residues. V shed 6 bases and J 5 bases; nucleotides not matched to a gene: 13. CDR1 MDHEN and CDR2 SYDVKM come from the germline V gene. This clonotype was detected many times. What it binds is unknown. The chain links TRBV28 to TRBJ2-5, with 9 bases identical to TRBD1. The receptor was derived from a woman in her twenties or thirties with Graves' hyperthyroidism. What was sequenced was blood. CDR3 protein: CASSLIWDRVAETQYF. In DNA form, the CDR3 reads TGTGCCAGCAGCTTGATCTGGGACAGGGTGGCGGAGACCCAGTACTTC.